The 8 T cell receptor beta chains in this list originate from one sample, sequenced in a study of T cell responses to AZD1222 COVID-19 vaccine. Profiled with immunoSEQ multiplex PCR; TCRdb holds only in-frame clones, not every one. The table has roughly 110,000 clones, 92% seen once. The input for sequencing was peripheral blood, taken 28 days after the second AZD1222 dose. The receptors originated from an adult who received the AZD1222 COVID-19 vaccine.

This sequence joins TRBV7-6 and TRBJ2-7; 7 nucleotides match TRBD1. This CDR3 comprises 17 residues. Trimming took 4 bases from V and 9 from J; bases not matched to a gene: 21. Germline CDR1 is SGHVS and CDR2 is FNYEAQ. The CDR3 sequence is CASSSAPDRESLRGQYF. Written as DNA, the CDR3 is TGTGCCAGCAGCTCTGCCCCCGACAGGGAGTCCCTACGAGGGCAGTACTTC.

The chain links TRBV28 to TRBJ1-2; 11 positions agree with TRBD1. CDR1 and CDR2 (germline): MDHEN, SYDVKM. The V segment lost 5 bases and the J segment 7 bases; nucleotides outside the gene matches: 6. The CDR3 is 14 residues long. As DNA, the CDR3 is TGTGCCAGCAGTCGGACAGGGGGCAGGCGTGGCTACACCTTC. Translation gives CASSRTGGRRGYTF.

This clone has just one count. The J gene is TRBJ1-1, the V gene TRBV4-2; perhaps TRBD1 as D (6 bases). The CDR3 has 14 amino acids. Germline CDR1 is LGHNA and CDR2 is YNFKEQ. V was pared by 4 bases and J by 4 bases, with 13 bases between. The CDR3 protein is CASSPAGRGTEAFF. The DNA of the CDR3 is TGTGCCAGCAGCCCCGCGGGCAGGGGCACTGAAGCTTTCTTT.

The chain uses TRBV5-1 and TRBJ1-6; possibly TRBD1 for D (5 bases). CDR1 is SGHRS, CDR2 YFSETQ, per germline. The germline V and J ends were trimmed by 0 bases and 10 bases, with 14 bases remaining between them. This CDR3 has 15 residues. CDR3 bases: TGCGCCAGCAGCTTGGAGGGGCAGGCCGGATCACCCCTCCACTTT. Protein sequence: CASSLEGQAGSPLHF. Full variable domain (outside the CDR3, taken from reference TRBV5-1 and TRBJ1-6): KAGVTQTPRYLIKTRGQQVTLSCSPISGHRSVSWYQQTPGQGLQFLFEYFSETQRNKGNFPGRFSGRQFSNSRSEMNVSTLELGDSALYLCASSLEGQAGSPLHFGNGTRLTVT.

This chain joins TRBV2 and TRBJ2-7; D may match TRBD1 or TRBD2 (5 bases each). The CDR3 sequence is 14 residues long. The V end was cut by 0 bases, the J end by 2 bases, with 8 bases between. Germline V CDR1 and CDR2: SNHLY, FYNNEI. The CDR3 coding sequence is TGTGCCAGCAGTGAAGCGGGACCCCCCTACGAGCAGTACTTC. Its translation: CASSEAGPPYEQYF.

The J gene is TRBJ1-4, the V gene TRBV7-9; 10 nucleotides line up with TRBD1. V lost 7 bases to trimming and J lost 6 bases; unmatched junction nucleotides: 5. Per the germline V gene, CDR1 is SEHNR and CDR2 is FQNEAQ (reference sequence). This CDR3 region has 14 residues. The CDR3 spells CASIKTGGDEKLFF. The DNA for the CDR3 is TGTGCCAGCATCAAGACAGGGGGCGATGAAAAACTGTTTTTT.

The V and J genes are TRBV15 and TRBJ2-2; 12 nucleotides align to TRBD2. V lost 6 bases, J lost 3 bases, and 2 bases stayed unmatched. CDR3 size: 15 residues. CDR1 is LNHNV and CDR2 is YYDKDF in the germline V gene (reference sequence). The CDR3 DNA is TGTGCCACCAGGACTAGCGGGGGATACACCGGGGAGCTGTTTTTT. Translated, it gives CATRTSGGYTGELFF.

The chain recombines TRBV27 with TRBJ1-5, with no clear D. The CDR3 is made up of 14 amino acids. Per germline, CDR1 MNHEY and CDR2 SMNVEV (reference sequence). Trimming stripped 4 bases from V and 6 bases from J, with 13 bases between. CDR3 sequence (DNA): TGTGCCAGCAGTTCAGTAGGCTCTAGTCAGCCCCAGCATTTT. It encodes CASSSVGSSQPQHF.